This T cell receptor (beta chain) was documented in a study of cytomegalovirus exposure and HLA in healthy donors. Per the germline V gene, CDR1 is SGHKS and CDR2 is YYEKEE (reference sequence). The CDR3 spans 14 residues. V gave up 3 bases and J gave up 5 bases, with 12 bases separating them. The study, taken as a whole, reports: Later analysis demonstrated an association between a missense DCLRE1C variant and TCR beta V- and J-gene trimming. HLA-A and HLA-B allele assignments for most subjects were reportedly predicted accurately using TCR beta sequences. Rates of TCR association differed by HLA locus in a later analysis, with DRB1 highest and HLA-C lowest.

A note on this clone: Its antigen is as yet unknown.

The PCR made use of 60 Vbeta and 13 Jbeta primers. Method: immunoSEQ multiplex PCR; TCRdb's copy keeps in-frame clones and lacks some. In the table there are under 200,000 clones, roughly four fifths of which are singletons. The sequencing sample was made of PBMCs. The chain carries TRBV5-5 and TRBJ1-5; no definite D call. The receptor was isolated from a man aged 50 to 60 in good health and CMV-seropositive. The CDR3 nucleotides read TGTGCCAGCAGCTCATTCACAGTGGATCAGCCCCAGCATTTT. This encodes CASSSFTVDQPQHF. The variable domain in full, completed from reference TRBV5-5 and TRBJ1-5, reads DAGVTQSPTHLIKTRGQQVTLRCSPISGHKSVSWYQQVLGQGPQFIFQYYEKEERGRGNFPDRFSARQFPNYSSELNVNALLLGDSALYLCASSSFTVDQPQHFGDGTRLSIL.